The subject of this entry is one T cell receptor beta chain. The table lists this clonotype with a few counts. Its antigen specificity is not known. The input lacks base qualities; no much larger clone sits a single base away. CDR1 and CDR2, looked up from the germline V gene, are SGHVS and FQNEAQ. Trimming at the junction amounts to 5 bases on V and 13 bases on J, and the germline ends lie 15 bases apart. The CDR3, from cysteine to phenylalanine, totals 12 residues. Just CDR3 DNA is preserved here, 36 bases in frame from base 1. Systemically healthy Caucasian individuals from Russia, roughly 40 in total and aged about 6 to 95 years, were included as donors. Around 10 milliliters of peripheral blood were drawn from each donor into EDTA-treated Vacutainer tubes. PBMCs were isolated by Ficoll-Paque density-gradient centrifugation, with at least 7 million obtained per sample. Total RNA, at least 6 micrograms per sample, was extracted from PBMCs with Trizol reagent. For every donor, an aliquot of PBMCs went through flow cytometry to measure the percentages of naive CD45RAhigh/CD27high T cells.

Libraries were constructed by 5' RACE. These reads were obtained on an Illumina HiSeq 2500. A second about 7 to 11 cycle PCR used a sample-barcoded 5' primer and a J-beta primer mix. A template-switch 5' adaptor carrying 12 random nucleotides introduced a unique molecular identifier onto each TCR beta cDNA molecule. At least 2.5 million CDR3-containing paired-end reads were obtained from each sample. The Mint cDNA synthesis kit, primed by a TRBC-specific oligonucleotide, was used to synthesize first-strand cDNA from all RNA. All cDNA was treated with uracil-DNA glycosylase and then went through a first 18-cycle PCR with the universal primers M1SS and BC2_uni_R. On the study's bioinformatics: For normalization, 1 million high-quality reads, each with a distinct molecular identifier, were randomly selected from each sample. Reads sharing molecular identifiers were discarded rather than binned into consensus sequences. MiTCR, with a Q25 quality threshold and the strictest error-elimination algorithm, was used for CDR3 identification, clonotype clustering and error correction. A nonparametric unseen species model with Euler transformation was used to estimate lower-bound total TCR beta diversity. Using fastp trimming at Q25 and MiXCR clonotype assembly, TCRdb reanalyzed the public sequencing data and kept in-frame beta chains. Entries are consolidated by CDR3 protein sequence, retaining the most common genes and DNA. What appears here as the V and J calls and clone size reflects TCRdb's work, not the paper's. The sample yields more than 1,400,000 distinct CDR3 sequences; 40% to 50% were counted once. Under 8% of the sample is in the top ten clones.

The data are from a study of blood T cells in healthy people across ages (dated by TCRdb to 2013 to 2016). The study in broad terms: In model experiments, template switching captured about one uniquely barcoded TCR beta cDNA molecule for every two T cells. To track age-related changes in TCR beta repertoire diversity, the study relied on deep sequencing normalized with unique cDNA molecular identifiers. Donors were grouped into four age groups: young (average approximately 16 years), middle-aged (39), aged (approximately 58) and long-lived (about 89). To avoid experimental bias, donors of different ages were distributed randomly across sequencing lanes. Two additional independent replicas of 1 million unique cDNA reads from the same blood draw were analyzed for two donors (one aged 18 to 30 and one aged 80 or older).

Results and caveats for the whole study, not just this receptor: A strong correlation was found between observed TCR beta diversity and the percentage of naive T cells measured by flow cytometry. Estimates of total diversity based on one million sequenced T cells were considered lower bounds and underestimates. Donor CMV infection status was unknown, potentially confounding age-related changes in expanded clonotypes. Compared with the aged group, the long-lived group had more naive CD4+ T cells, fewer expanded clones and increased TCR diversity, suggesting age selection. Bulk unsorted PBMC profiling prevented conclusive comparison of naive and antigen-experienced compartments. Observed TCR beta diversity per million T cells fell roughly linearly with age, and a significant reduction was already apparent by age about 38.

Recombination linked TRBV7-8 to TRBJ2-1; matching of 6 bases hints at TRBD2 as the D gene. This sequence was found in a woman aged 18-30 years in good health. The sample comprised blood. The CDR3 in this case is CASSLPPGVQFF. The nucleotides read TGTGCCAGCAGCCTGCCCCCGGGGGTTCAGTTCTTC.